This is a list of T cell receptor beta chains from one sample in a study of blood T cell repertoires in COVID-19. Here immunoSEQ multiplex PCR was the method, and the copy in TCRdb shows in-frame clones only, minus some. The table has 250,000 or so clones, approximately 90% seen once. The source material was PBMCs or T cells enriched from blood (not recorded which). Receptors originate from a woman aged 25 to 39 with acute COVID-19. Both conserved end residues are part of each CDR3. The D gene is left open where the match is weak. Rows may omit the clone size; those that give it use once, few, many or a size class.

D: NA
size: NA
J: TRBJ1-1
length: 14
V: TRBV29-1
DNA: TGCAGCGTTGAAGATCAAGGAGCGGGCACTGAAGCTTTCTTT
CDR3: CSVEDQGAGTEAFF

D: NA
size: NA
J: TRBJ2-1
length: 13
V: TRBV2
DNA: TGTGCCAGTTACAGGGTTTCCTACAATGAGCAGTTCTTC
CDR3: CASYRVSYNEQFF

D: NA
size: NA
J: TRBJ2-2
length: 19
V: TRBV9
DNA: TGTGCCAGCAGCGTACGGCCCCCCTTTGGGGCCACGGACCCCGGGGAGCTGTTTTTT
CDR3: CASSVRPPFGATDPGELFF

D: TRBD1
size: NA
J: TRBJ2-1
length: 17
V: TRBV18
DNA: TGTGCCAGCTCACCGCAGGATTCAGGGGGATCCTACAATGAGCAGTTCTTC
CDR3: CASSPQDSGGSYNEQFF

D: NA
size: NA
J: TRBJ1-2
length: 17
V: TRBV28
DNA: TGTGCCAGCAGTTTATCGGCAGGGTGGAATGTAAACTATGGCTACACCTTC
CDR3: CASSLSAGWNVNYGYTF

D: TRBD1
size: once
J: TRBJ2-5
length: 12
V: TRBV6-6
DNA: TGTGCCACGGGGACAGGGCAAGAGACCCAGTACTTC
CDR3: CATGTGQETQYF

D: NA
size: NA
J: TRBJ1-6
length: 16
V: TRBV19
DNA: TGTGCCAGTAGTGCAAACCGGGACTCCTTTCATTCACCCCTCCACTTT
CDR3: CASSANRDSFHSPLHF

D: NA
size: NA
J: TRBJ2-1
length: 13
V: TRBV6-2/TRBV6-3
DNA: TGTGCCAGCAGTTACGCGGCCTACAATGAGCAGTTCTTC
CDR3: CASSYAAYNEQFF

D: NA
size: NA
J: TRBJ2-7
length: 13
V: TRBV5-1
DNA: TGCGCCAGCAGTGATTCGAGGGGGATCGAGCAGTACTTC
CDR3: CASSDSRGIEQYF

D: NA
size: NA
J: TRBJ1-2
length: 12
V: TRBV9
DNA: TGTGCCAGCAGCGACCTGTTTGGCGGCTACACCTTC
CDR3: CASSDLFGGYTF

D: NA
size: few
J: TRBJ2-6
length: 15
V: TRBV5-1
DNA: TGCGCCAGCAGCTTGAGTAGCTCTGGGGCCAACGTCCTGACTTTC
CDR3: CASSLSSSGANVLTF

D: TRBD2
size: NA
J: TRBJ2-7
length: 17
V: TRBV6-2/TRBV6-3
DNA: TGTGCCAGCAGTTACGGGAGTACACTAGCGGGACTAAACGAGCAGTACTTC
CDR3: CASSYGSTLAGLNEQYF

D: NA
size: NA
J: TRBJ1-1
length: 15
V: TRBV2
DNA: TGTGCCAGCAGTGAAGCTTTAAACAGGAACACTGAAGCTTTCTTT
CDR3: CASSEALNRNTEAFF

D: NA
size: NA
J: TRBJ1-1
length: 11
V: TRBV30
DNA: TGTGCCTGGAGTCCCTACACTGAAGCTTTCTTT
CDR3: CAWSPYTEAFF

D: TRBD1
size: NA
J: TRBJ1-2
length: 14
V: TRBV27
DNA: TGTGCCAGCAGTCAGGGGGTATGGAACTATGGCTACACCTTC
CDR3: CASSQGVWNYGYTF

D: TRBD2
size: NA
J: TRBJ2-6
length: 18
V: TRBV19
DNA: TGTGCCAGTAGTCGTCTAGCGGGAGTATGGTCCGGGGCCAACGTCCTGACTTTC
CDR3: CASSRLAGVWSGANVLTF

D: TRBD1
size: once
J: TRBJ1-1
length: 16
V: TRBV12-5
DNA: TGTGCTAGTGGTTTGGGGGGGACAGGAGGCGACACTGAAGCTTTCTTT
CDR3: CASGLGGTGGDTEAFF

D: TRBD2
size: few
J: TRBJ2-7
length: 16
V: TRBV4-2
DNA: TGTGCCAGCAGCCAAGAGCTAGCGGGAGGACCCTACGAGCAGTACTTC
CDR3: CASSQELAGGPYEQYF

D: TRBD1
size: once
J: TRBJ2-1
length: 16
V: TRBV3-1/TRBV3-2
DNA: TGTGCCAGCAGTCCCCCGTCGGGACAGCTGATGAGTTGGCAGTTCTTC
CDR3: CASSPPSGQLMSWQFF